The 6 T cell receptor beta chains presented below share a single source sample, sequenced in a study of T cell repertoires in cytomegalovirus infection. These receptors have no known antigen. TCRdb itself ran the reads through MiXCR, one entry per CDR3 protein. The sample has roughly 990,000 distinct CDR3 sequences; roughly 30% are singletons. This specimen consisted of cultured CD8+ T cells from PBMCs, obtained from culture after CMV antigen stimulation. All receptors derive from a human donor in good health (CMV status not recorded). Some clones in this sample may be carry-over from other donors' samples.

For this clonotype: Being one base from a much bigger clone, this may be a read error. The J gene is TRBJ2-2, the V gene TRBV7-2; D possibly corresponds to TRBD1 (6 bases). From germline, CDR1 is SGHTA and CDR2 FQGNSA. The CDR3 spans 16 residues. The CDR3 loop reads CASSLRNRANTGELIF. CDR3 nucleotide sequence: TGTGCCAGCAGCCTCCGAAACAGGGCGAACACCGGGGAGCTGATTTTT.

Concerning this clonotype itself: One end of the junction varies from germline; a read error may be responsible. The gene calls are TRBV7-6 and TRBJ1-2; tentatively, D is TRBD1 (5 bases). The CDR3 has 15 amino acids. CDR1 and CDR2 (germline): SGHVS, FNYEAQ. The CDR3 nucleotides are TGTGCTAGCAGCTTATGCGGCAGGGAACTGTATGGCTACACCTTC. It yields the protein CASSLCGRELYGYTF.

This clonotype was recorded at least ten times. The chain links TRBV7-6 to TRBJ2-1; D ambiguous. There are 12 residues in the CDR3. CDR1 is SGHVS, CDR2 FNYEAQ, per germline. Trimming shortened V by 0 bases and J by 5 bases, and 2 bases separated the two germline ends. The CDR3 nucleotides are TGTGCCAGCAGCTTAGCAAACAATGAGCAGTTCTTC. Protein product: CASSLANNEQFF.

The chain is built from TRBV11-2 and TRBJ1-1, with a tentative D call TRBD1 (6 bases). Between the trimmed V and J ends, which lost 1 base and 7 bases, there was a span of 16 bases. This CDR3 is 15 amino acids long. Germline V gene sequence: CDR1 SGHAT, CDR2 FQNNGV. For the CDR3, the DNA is TGTGCCAGCAGCTTAGCTCGCAGGGGAGGGATTGAAGCTTTCTTT. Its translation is CASSLARRGGIEAFF.

CDR3: CASSGRALYGYTF. The CDR3 region has the DNA TGTGCCAGCAGCGGCAGGGCCCTCTATGGCTACACCTTC. The chain carries TRBV7-9 and TRBJ1-2; maybe TRBD1 (5 bases). Germline V gene data show CDR1 as SEHNR and CDR2 as FQNEAQ (reference sequence). The CDR3 extends over 13 amino acids. Trimming pared 5 bases from V and 4 bases from J, leaving 11 bases between. The full variable domain, in which reference TRBV7-9 and TRBJ1-2 provide the parts outside the CDR3, is DTGVSQNPRHKITKRGQNVTFRCDPISEHNRLYWYRQTLGQGPEFLTYFQNEAQLEKSRLLSDRFSAERPKGSFSTLEIQRTEQGDSAMYLCASSGRALYGYTFGSGTRLTVV.

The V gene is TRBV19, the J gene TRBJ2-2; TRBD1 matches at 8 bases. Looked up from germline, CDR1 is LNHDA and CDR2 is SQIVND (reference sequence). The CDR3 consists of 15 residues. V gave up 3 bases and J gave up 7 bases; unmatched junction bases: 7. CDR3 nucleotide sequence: TGTGCCAGTAGTATTACAGGGGGGCGCAACGGGGAGCTGTTTTTT. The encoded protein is CASSITGGRNGELFF.